Following are 28 T cell receptor beta chains from one sample sequenced in a study of blood T cell repertoires in COVID-19. Repertoires were generated with immunoSEQ multiplex PCR, while TCRdb's copy carries only in-frame clones and drops some. The sample includes approximately 200,000 clones, around 87% seen only once; the top ten take approximately 6.2%. The material sequenced was peripheral blood. These receptors were taken from a man aged 55 to 70 who had recovered from COVID-19.

The chain links TRBV4-2 to TRBJ2-2; 7 nucleotides align to TRBD1. The CDR3 runs 17 residues. CDR1 and CDR2 (germline): LGHNA, YNFKEQ. V was clipped by 0 bases and J by 1 base; unmatched bases: 5. CDR3 loop: CASSQEFGTENTGELFF. In DNA, the CDR3 is TGTGCCAGCAGCCAAGAATTCGGGACAGAGAACACCGGGGAGCTGTTTTTT.

The rearrangement joins TRBV16 to TRBJ1-3; TRBD1 might be the D (6 bases). From germline, CDR1 is KGHSY and CDR2 FQNENV. This CDR3 is 14 amino acids long. The ends were cut back, 4 bases at V and 2 bases at J, with 9 bases in the middle. This CDR3 is CASSRGQTGNTIYF. As DNA, the CDR3 is TGTGCCAGCAGCCGGGGACAAACTGGAAACACCATATATTTT. Based on the CDR3 plus reference TRBV16 and TRBJ1-3, the full variable domain is GEEVAQTPKHLVRGEGQKAKLYCAPIKGHSYVFWYQQVLKNEFKFLISFQNENVFDETGMPKERFSAKCLPNSPCSLEIQATKLEDSAVYFCASSRGQTGNTIYFGEGSWLTVV.

This chain links TRBV6-5 with TRBJ1-6; possibly TRBD1 for D (6 bases). V was pared by 8 bases and J by 10 bases, with 15 bases between. Germline assignment: CDR1 MNHEY and CDR2 SVGAGI. The CDR3 has 13 amino acids. The CDR3, as DNA: TGTGCCAGCCGTCACAGGGAGCGCTCACCCCTCCACTTT. The encoded protein is CASRHRERSPLHF.

In its sample, this clone was seen once. V usage is TRBV4-2 and J usage is TRBJ1-6; tentatively, D is TRBD1 (6 bases). The CDR3 contains 16 residues. The V end was cut by 3 bases, the J end by 7 bases, with 16 bases between. Germline-derived CDR1 and CDR2 are LGHNA and YNFKEQ. The CDR3 DNA follows: TGTGCCAGCAGCCAGAGGGAGCGACAGGCAAATTCACCCCTCCACTTT. Translation gives CASSQRERQANSPLHF.

This rearrangement joins TRBV25-1 to TRBJ1-2, with D perhaps TRBD1 (5 bases). The V end was cut by 4 bases, the J end by 0 bases, with 12 bases between. Germline assignment: CDR1 MGHDK and CDR2 SYGVNS. The CDR3 runs 15 residues. The CDR3 DNA follows: TGTGCCAGCAGTGTAAAGGGGCTAGCTAACTATGGCTACACCTTC. This encodes CASSVKGLANYGYTF.

The chain employs TRBV6-2 or TRBV6-3 and TRBJ2-2; D may be TRBD1 (6 bases). CDR1 is MNHEY and CDR2 is SVGEGT in the germline V gene. Trimming removed 5 bases from V and 6 bases from J, with 22 bases in between. The CDR3 is 17 amino acids. The CDR3 coding sequence is TGTGCCAGCAGTCGTGGGGGACCGACAGGCCCCCCCGGGGAGCTGTTTTTT. It is translated as CASSRGGPTGPPGELFF.

CDR3 protein: CASSDSLGAQPQHF. CDR3 DNA sequence: TGTGCCAGCAGTGACTCGTTGGGGGCGCAGCCCCAGCATTTT. The J gene is TRBJ1-5, the V gene TRBV6-4, with D tentatively TRBD1 (6 bases). The CDR3 contains 14 residues. From germline, CDR1 is MRHNA and CDR2 SNTAGT. V was cut by 0 bases and J by 7 bases, with 10 bases left in between.

This clone was seen only a few times. V gene TRBV4-3 combines with J gene TRBJ1-3, with a weak D call TRBD1 (6 bases). The CDR3 totals 14 residues. Germline loops: CDR1 LGHNA, CDR2 YSLEER. V dropped 0 bases and J dropped 8 bases, with 11 bases sitting between them. The CDR3 nucleotides read TGCGCCAGCAGCCAAGATGAAGCAGGGGACACCATATATTTT. It translates to CASSQDEAGDTIYF.

V and J are TRBV7-9 and TRBJ2-1; 7 positions match TRBD2. The germline V gene has CDR1 SEHNR and CDR2 FQNEAQ (reference sequence). The CDR3 is made up of 15 amino acids. With 8 bases clipped from V and 0 bases from J, the junction kept 7 bases outside the gene matches. CDR3 DNA sequence: TGTGCCAGCCGAGAGCCTAGCGGCTCCTACAATGAGCAGTTCTTC. Translated, it gives CASREPSGSYNEQFF.

This clone came up once. This chain connects TRBV6-5 to TRBJ1-2; TRBD1 matches at 8 bases. This CDR3 spans 13 amino acids. Trimming removed 6 bases from V and 8 bases from J; junction bases left unmatched: 8. Germline CDR1 MNHEY, CDR2 SVGAGI. The CDR3 protein is CASRMTGVGGYTF. The CDR3 bases are TGTGCCAGCAGGATGACAGGGGTAGGCGGCTACACCTTC.

The chain links TRBV13 to TRBJ2-3, with 9 nucleotides matching TRBD1. V was pared by 5 bases and J by 2 bases, with 14 bases of the junction left unmatched. CDR1 and CDR2 from the germline V gene are PRHDT and FYEKMQ (reference sequence). The CDR3 length is 18 residues. This chain's CDR3 is CASSHGTGTFKTTDTQYF. DNA of the CDR3: TGTGCCAGCAGCCACGGGACAGGGACTTTCAAGACCACAGATACGCAGTATTTT.

The chain recombines TRBV4-1 with TRBJ1-3; D is ambiguous. The CDR3 totals 15 residues. Germline CDR1 and CDR2: MGHRA and YSYEKL. Trimming cost V 1 base and J 5 bases, with 12 bases left between them. CDR3 DNA: TGCGCCAGCAGCCAAGCACCGATAAGCAGAAACACCATATATTTT. As protein: CASSQAPISRNTIYF.

This chain uses TRBV6-5 with TRBJ2-5; TRBD1 might be the D (6 bases). The V gene's germline CDR1 is MNHEY and CDR2 SVGAGI. The CDR3 consists of 13 residues. Trimming removed 7 bases from V and 2 bases from J, with 11 bases in between. The CDR3 region has the DNA TGTGCCAGCAATCCAGGGGTTCAAGAGACCCAGTACTTC. Translating it yields CASNPGVQETQYF.

The chain joins TRBV30 to TRBJ1-6; weak D call: TRBD1 (5 bases). The length of the CDR3 is 14 residues. CDR1 and CDR2 (germline): GTSNPN, SVGIG (reference sequence). V lost 0 bases and J 5 bases, leaving 8 bases between the germline ends. The CDR3 coding sequence is TGTGCCTGGAGTGTACTCAGGGATAATTCACCCCTCCACTTT. Translating gives CAWSVLRDNSPLHF.

The V call is TRBV28, the J call TRBJ2-7; the match to TRBD2 covers 8 bases. The germline gives CDR1 MDHEN, CDR2 SYDVKM. The CDR3 is 13 amino acids. Trimming took 10 bases from V and 3 from J; bases not matched to a gene: 8. As DNA, the CDR3 is TGTGCCACTCGGGGGGGCGCTCTCTACGAGCAGTACTTC. It is translated as CATRGGALYEQYF.

This CDR3 is CASSSGVPNEQFF. Here the CDR3 DNA reads TGTGCCAGCAGCTCAGGGGTTCCTAATGAGCAGTTCTTC. This rearrangement joins TRBV7-7 to TRBJ2-1, with a possible D match to TRBD1 (6 bases). Germline V gene sequence: CDR1 SSHAT, CDR2 FNYEAQ (reference sequence). The CDR3 is made up of 13 amino acids. Trimming removed 4 bases from V and 7 bases from J, with 11 bases in between.

In DNA, the CDR3 is TGTGCCAGCAGCAAAACCCCGGACAGGGATCGAGATGGCTACACCTTC. Translating it yields CASSKTPDRDRDGYTF. The gene calls are TRBV21-1 and TRBJ1-2; the DNA was not used to check the table's D call, TRBD1. TRBV21-1 is a listed pseudogene. CDR3 length: 16 residues.

The genes are TRBV3-1 (or the pseudogene TRBV3-2) and TRBJ1-1; tentative D call: TRBD1 (6 bases). Trimming took 5 bases from V and 4 from J, leaving 11 bases between them. The germline V gene has CDR1 LGHDT and CDR2 YNNKEL (reference sequence). The CDR3 runs to 13 residues. The CDR3 sequence is CASSWGRGTEAFF. CDR3 DNA sequence: TGTGCCAGCAGCTGGGGGCGCGGCACTGAAGCTTTCTTT.

The chain uses TRBV28 and TRBJ2-7; TRBD1 matches at 9 bases. CDR3 length equals 14 residues. Germline CDR1 MDHEN, CDR2 SYDVKM. V dropped 3 bases and J dropped 5; count of bases not matched to a gene: 5. CDR3 nucleotide sequence: TGTGCCAGCAGTTTCCCGGGACAGGGACACGAGCAGTACTTC. It codes for CASSFPGQGHEQYF.

V and J are TRBV19 and TRBJ2-1; tentative D call: TRBD1 (5 bases). Trimming removed 5 bases at V and 4 bases at J, with 12 bases between. Germline CDR1 and CDR2: LNHDA and SQIVND (reference sequence). CDR3 length: 14 amino acids. The CDR3 nucleotides read TGTGCCAGTAGTCCAATGACAGCATACAATGAGCAGTTCTTC. Translation: CASSPMTAYNEQFF.

The genes are TRBV5-1 and TRBJ2-3; 8 positions match TRBD1. J lost 5 bases, V lost 0 bases, and 5 bases had no gene match. The germline CDR1 and CDR2 sequences are SGHRS and YFSETQ. This CDR3 is 15 amino acids long. The CDR3, as DNA: TGCGCCAGCAGCTTGGGGGCAGGGGGCATAGATACGCAGTATTTT. It specifies CASSLGAGGIDTQYF.

The V and J genes are TRBV28 and TRBJ1-2; possibly TRBD1 for D (6 bases). Germline V gene sequence: CDR1 MDHEN, CDR2 SYDVKM. The V end lost 3 bases, the J end lost 4 bases, and 15 bases lay between the germline ends. This CDR3 contains 15 residues. CDR3 protein: CASSLAGAQSYGYTF. The DNA for the CDR3 is TGTGCCAGCAGTTTGGCAGGGGCGCAAAGCTATGGCTACACCTTC.

The count of this clone is one. This chain connects TRBV25-1 to TRBJ2-3, with a possible D match to TRBD1 (5 bases). This CDR3 contains 16 residues. Germline values: CDR1 MGHDK, CDR2 SYGVNS. V dropped 6 bases and J dropped 0 bases, with 16 bases sitting between them. The CDR3 sequence: CASRAPRTPSTDTQYF. The CDR3 DNA is TGTGCCAGCAGAGCTCCCAGGACACCGAGCACAGATACGCAGTATTTT.

The rearrangement links TRBV18 to TRBJ2-7, with D tentatively TRBD1 (6 bases). V lost 8 bases and J lost 5, with 22 bases in between. This CDR3 is built from 15 residues. Per germline, CDR1 KGHSH and CDR2 LQKENI. The CDR3 DNA follows: TGTGCCAGCCAGGGGTCGAACGGCGGGTACGACGAGCAGTACTTC. Translated: CASQGSNGGYDEQYF.

This clone has just a few counts. The J gene is TRBJ1-1, the V gene TRBV6-5; 9 bases agree with TRBD1. This CDR3 region has 15 residues. Germline V gene lookup returns CDR1 MNHEY and CDR2 SVGAGI. V lost 5 bases, J lost 5 bases, and 9 bases stayed unmatched. The CDR3 nucleotides read TGTGCCAGCAGTAAGAAGGACAGGGGTTGGACTGAAGCTTTCTTT. It encodes CASSKKDRGWTEAFF.

V and J are TRBV5-4 and TRBJ2-6, with D possibly TRBD1 on 6 matching bases. CDR1 is SGHNT, CDR2 YYREEE, per germline (reference sequence). The CDR3 spans 18 residues. Trimming pared 1 base from V and 2 bases from J, leaving 16 bases between. CDR3 sequence reads: CASSLKQGRGPGANVLTF. CDR3 bases: TGTGCCAGCAGCTTGAAACAGGGTAGAGGCCCTGGGGCCAACGTCCTGACTTTC.

The table lists this clone with a count of one. The chain employs TRBV5-4 and TRBJ2-7; 8 positions agree with TRBD1. There are 15 residues in the CDR3. Germline V lookup: CDR1 SGHNT, CDR2 YYREEE (reference sequence). Trimming removed 5 bases from V and 1 base from J; junction bases left unmatched: 8. The CDR3, as DNA: TGTGCCAGCAGGGACTGGGGACAGGTTTCCTACGAGCAGTACTTC. The encoded protein is CASRDWGQVSYEQYF. Based on the CDR3 plus reference TRBV5-4 and TRBJ2-7, the full variable domain is ETGVTQSPTHLIKTRGQQVTLRCSSQSGHNTVSWYQQALGQGPQFIFQYYREEENGRGNFPPRFSGLQFPNYSSELNVNALELDDSALYLCASRDWGQVSYEQYFGPGTRLTVT.

V gene TRBV18 combines with J gene TRBJ2-1; 7 bases align to TRBD2. The V gene's germline CDR1 is KGHSH and CDR2 LQKENI. Trimming took 3 bases from V and 6 from J; bases not matched to a gene: 5. The CDR3 consists of 14 residues. In nucleotides, the CDR3 is TGTGCCAGCTCACCCCAGACTAGCATCAATGAGCAGTTCTTC. Translated: CASSPQTSINEQFF.